These 5 T cell receptor beta chains were sequenced from one sample in a study of CD8 T cells in Susac syndrome. With random hexamers, roughly 0.5 to 1 ug RNA was reverse transcribed. In TCRdb, the immunoSEQ multiplex PCR reads were re-called with MiXCR into one record per CDR3 protein. The repertoire consists of approximately 190,000 distinct CDR3 sequences, with around 93% occurring once and the leading ten covering about 0.15%. The sample taken for sequencing was CD8+ T cells from PBMCs. The source of these receptors is a human donor with Susac syndrome.

CDR3 sequence reads: CSAIPLLAGDNEQFF. CDR3 DNA sequence: TGCAGTGCTATTCCCTTACTAGCGGGAGACAATGAGCAGTTCTTC. The V call is TRBV20-1, the J call TRBJ2-1; TRBD2 matches 11 bases. V dropped 4 bases and J dropped 5; count of bases not matched to a gene: 7. Germline V gene sequence: CDR1 DFQATT, CDR2 SNEGSKA (reference sequence). The CDR3 runs to 15 residues.

V gene TRBV7-9 combines with J gene TRBJ1-1; perhaps TRBD1 as D (5 bases). The CDR3 has 16 amino acids. The ends were cut back, 5 bases at V and 0 bases at J, with 16 bases in the middle. Looked up from germline, CDR1 is SEHNR and CDR2 is FQNEAQ (reference sequence). Written as DNA, the CDR3 is TGTGCCAGCAGCGAGACCGGGGGTTCCATGAACACTGAAGCTTTCTTT. This gives the protein CASSETGGSMNTEAFF.

This rearrangement joins TRBV9 to TRBJ1-1; D not certain. V was cut by 2 bases and J by 4 bases, with 15 bases left in between. CDR3 length equals 15 residues. Germline-derived CDR1 and CDR2 are SGDLS and YYNGEE. In DNA form, the CDR3 reads TGTGCCAGCAGCGTGTCCAGCTCCCTTAGCACTGAAGCTTTCTTT. Translating gives CASSVSSSLSTEAFF.

The chain is built from TRBV4-1 and TRBJ1-5, with D unclear. V was pared by 5 bases and J by 2 bases, with 13 bases between. There are 15 residues in the CDR3. Germline V gene data show CDR1 as MGHRA and CDR2 as YSYEKL. Written as DNA, the CDR3 is TGCGCCAGCAGCTCTGGTAGACCAGGCAATCAGCCCCAGCATTTT. Protein: CASSSGRPGNQPQHF.

The V gene is TRBV28, the J gene TRBJ2-3; D is perhaps TRBD2 (6 bases). CDR1 is MDHEN, CDR2 SYDVKM, per germline. The V and J ends lost 3 bases and 2 bases respectively, with 9 bases between them. The CDR3 has 14 amino acids. CDR3 amino acids: CASSLSRDTDTQYF. The CDR3 DNA is TGTGCCAGCAGTTTGTCGCGGGACACAGATACGCAGTATTTT. The whole variable domain, remainder taken from reference TRBV28 and TRBJ2-3, is DVKVTQSSRYLVKRTGEKVFLECVQDMDHENMFWYRQDPGLGLRLIYFSYDVKMKEKGDIPEGYSVSREKKERFSLILESASTNQTSMYLCASSLSRDTDTQYFGPGTRLTVL.